The subject of this entry is one T cell receptor (beta chain). This specimen comes from a study of blood T cell repertoires in COVID-19. Study information: T cells, B-cell-depleted T cells, or PBMCs provided the cDNA or gDNA that served as material.

Here immunoSEQ multiplex PCR was the method, and the copy in TCRdb shows in-frame clones only, minus some. Of around 200,000 clones listed, roughly nine tenths are singletons. The CDR3 runs to 13 residues. V shed 7 bases, J shed 1 base, and the junction held 3 bases outside the gene matches. Germline CDR1 MNHEY, CDR2 SMNVEV (reference sequence). The sequenced sample was peripheral blood. This chain connects TRBV27 to TRBJ1-2; 7 positions match TRBD1. The sequence derives from a woman aged 45-59 years with acute or convalescent COVID-19. The CDR3 loop reads CASKTGHNYGYTF. CDR3 bases: TGTGCCAGCAAGACAGGGCATAACTATGGCTACACCTTC.